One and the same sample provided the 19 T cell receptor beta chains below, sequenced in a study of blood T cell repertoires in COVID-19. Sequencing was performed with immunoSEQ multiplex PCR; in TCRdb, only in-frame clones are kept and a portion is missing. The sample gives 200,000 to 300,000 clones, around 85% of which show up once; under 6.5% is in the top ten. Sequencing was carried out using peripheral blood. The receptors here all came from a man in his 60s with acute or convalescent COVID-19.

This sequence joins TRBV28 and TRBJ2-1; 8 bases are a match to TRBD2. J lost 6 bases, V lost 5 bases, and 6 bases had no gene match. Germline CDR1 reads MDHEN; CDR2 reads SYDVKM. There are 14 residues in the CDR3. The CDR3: CASSTLAVVNEQFF. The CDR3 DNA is TGTGCCAGCAGTACACTAGCGGTAGTCAATGAGCAGTTCTTC.

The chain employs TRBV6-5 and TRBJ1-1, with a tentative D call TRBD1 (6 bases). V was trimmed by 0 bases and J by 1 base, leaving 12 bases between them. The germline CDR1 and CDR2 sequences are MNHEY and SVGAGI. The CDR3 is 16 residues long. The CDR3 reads CASSYSQTTGNTEAFF. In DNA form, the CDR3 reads TGTGCCAGCAGTTACTCCCAGACGACAGGGAACACTGAAGCTTTCTTT.

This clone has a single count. Here the CDR3 DNA reads TGTGCCAGCAGCTTAAATAGCGGGAGATCGCGACAGTACTTC. Residues: CASSLNSGRSRQYF. The gene calls are TRBV7-2 and TRBJ2-7; TRBD2 matches at 9 bases. Germline V gene sequence: CDR1 SGHTA, CDR2 FQGNSA. The junction had 9 bases not matched to a gene; V was cut back by 2 bases and J by 10 bases. This CDR3 spans 14 amino acids.

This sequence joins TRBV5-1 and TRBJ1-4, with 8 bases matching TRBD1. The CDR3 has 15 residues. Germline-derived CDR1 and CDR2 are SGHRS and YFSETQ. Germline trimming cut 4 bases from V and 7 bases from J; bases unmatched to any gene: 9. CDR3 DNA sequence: TGCGCCAGCAGCGATGACAGGGGTGGAGGTGAAAAACTGTTTTTT. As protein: CASSDDRGGGEKLFF. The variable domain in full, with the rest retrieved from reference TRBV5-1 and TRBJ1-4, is KAGVTQTPRYLIKTRGQQVTLSCSPISGHRSVSWYQQTPGQGLQFLFEYFSETQRNKGNFPGRFSGRQFSNSRSEMNVSTLELGDSALYLCASSDDRGGGEKLFFGSGTQLSVL.

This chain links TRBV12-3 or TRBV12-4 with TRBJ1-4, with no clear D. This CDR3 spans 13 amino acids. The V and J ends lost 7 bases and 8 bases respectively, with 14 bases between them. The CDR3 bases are TGTGCCAGCACTCCAGGTGACCGAGAAAAACTGTTTTTT. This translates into CASTPGDREKLFF.

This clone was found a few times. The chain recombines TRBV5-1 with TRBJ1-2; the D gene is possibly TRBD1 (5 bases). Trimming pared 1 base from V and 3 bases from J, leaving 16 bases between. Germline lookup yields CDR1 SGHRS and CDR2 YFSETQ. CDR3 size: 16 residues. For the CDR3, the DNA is TGCGCCAGCAGCTTGACTTCTGCCACGGGGGACTATGGCTACACCTTC. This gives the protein CASSLTSATGDYGYTF.

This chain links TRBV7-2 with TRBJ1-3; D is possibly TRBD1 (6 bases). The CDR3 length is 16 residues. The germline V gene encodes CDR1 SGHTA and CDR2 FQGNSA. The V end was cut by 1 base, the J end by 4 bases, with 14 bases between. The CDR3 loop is CASSLVRAGAGNTIYF. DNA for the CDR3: TGTGCCAGCAGCTTAGTCAGGGCAGGGGCAGGAAACACCATATATTTT.

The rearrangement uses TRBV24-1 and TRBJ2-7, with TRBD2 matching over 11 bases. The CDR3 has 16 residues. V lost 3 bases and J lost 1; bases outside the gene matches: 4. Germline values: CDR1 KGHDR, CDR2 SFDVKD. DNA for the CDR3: TGTGCCACCAGTGATATCGGGACTAGCGGATCCTACGAGCAGTACTTC. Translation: CATSDIGTSGSYEQYF.

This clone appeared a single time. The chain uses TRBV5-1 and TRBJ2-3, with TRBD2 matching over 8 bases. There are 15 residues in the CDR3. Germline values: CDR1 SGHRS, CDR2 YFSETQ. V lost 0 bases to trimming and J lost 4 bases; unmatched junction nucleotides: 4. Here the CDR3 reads CASSLGAGEADTQYF. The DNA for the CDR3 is TGCGCCAGCAGCTTGGGAGCGGGAGAGGCAGATACGCAGTATTTT.

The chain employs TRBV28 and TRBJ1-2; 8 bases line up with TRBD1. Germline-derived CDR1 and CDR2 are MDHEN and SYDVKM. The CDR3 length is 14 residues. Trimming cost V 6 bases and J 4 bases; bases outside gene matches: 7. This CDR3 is CASRLGQGTYGYTF. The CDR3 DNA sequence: TGTGCCAGCAGACTTGGACAGGGTACCTATGGCTACACCTTC.

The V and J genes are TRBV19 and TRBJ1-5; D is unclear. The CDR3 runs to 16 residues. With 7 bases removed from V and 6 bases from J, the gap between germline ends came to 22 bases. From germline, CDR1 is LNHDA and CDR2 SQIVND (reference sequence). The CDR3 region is CASTPESSGIGQPQHF. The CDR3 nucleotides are TGTGCCAGTACCCCGGAGTCCTCCGGGATAGGTCAGCCCCAGCATTTT.

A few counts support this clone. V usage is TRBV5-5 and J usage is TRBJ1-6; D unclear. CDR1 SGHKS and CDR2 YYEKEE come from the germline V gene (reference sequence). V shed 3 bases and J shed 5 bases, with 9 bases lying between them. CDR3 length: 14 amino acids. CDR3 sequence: CASSSGLNNSPLHF. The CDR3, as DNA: TGTGCCAGCAGCTCTGGACTGAATAATTCACCCCTCCACTTT.

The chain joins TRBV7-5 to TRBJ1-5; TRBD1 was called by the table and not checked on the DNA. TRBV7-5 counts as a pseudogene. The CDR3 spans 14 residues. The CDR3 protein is CARSLDRVRQPQHF. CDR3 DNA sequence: TGTGCCAGAAGCTTGGACAGGGTCAGGCAGCCCCAGCATTTT.

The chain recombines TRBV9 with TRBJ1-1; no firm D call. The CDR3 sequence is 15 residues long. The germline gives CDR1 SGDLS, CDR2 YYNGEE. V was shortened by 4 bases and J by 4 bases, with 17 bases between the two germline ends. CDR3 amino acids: CASSSSAGLITEAFF. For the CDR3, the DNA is TGTGCCAGCAGCTCCTCGGCGGGCCTGATCACTGAAGCTTTCTTT.

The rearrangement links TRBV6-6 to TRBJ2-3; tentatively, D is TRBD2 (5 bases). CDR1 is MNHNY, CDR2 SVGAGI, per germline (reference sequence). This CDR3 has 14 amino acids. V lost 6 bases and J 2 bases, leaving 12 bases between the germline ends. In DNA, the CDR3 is TGTGCCAGCAGGTCACCGGGGAACACAGATACGCAGTATTTT. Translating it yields CASRSPGNTDTQYF.

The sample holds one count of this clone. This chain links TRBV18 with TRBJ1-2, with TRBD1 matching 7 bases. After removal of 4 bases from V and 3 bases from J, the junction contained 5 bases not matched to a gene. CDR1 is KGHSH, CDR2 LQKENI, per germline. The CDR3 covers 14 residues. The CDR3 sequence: CASSLKGAYYGYTF. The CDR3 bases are TGTGCCAGCTCACTTAAGGGGGCTTACTATGGCTACACCTTC.

This chain's CDR3 is CASKAPSSGGTEAFF. Written as DNA, the CDR3 is TGTGCCAGCAAGGCCCCCTCATCGGGGGGTACTGAAGCTTTCTTT. V gene TRBV6-5 combines with J gene TRBJ1-1, with a weak D call TRBD1 (5 bases). V lost 7 bases and J 5 bases, leaving 20 bases between the germline ends. This CDR3 comprises 15 residues. Germline CDR1 and CDR2: MNHEY and SVGAGI.

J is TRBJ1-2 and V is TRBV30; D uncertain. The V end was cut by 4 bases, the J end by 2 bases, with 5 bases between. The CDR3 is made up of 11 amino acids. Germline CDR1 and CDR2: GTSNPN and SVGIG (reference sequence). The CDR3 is CAWNSNYGYTF. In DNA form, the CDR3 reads TGTGCCTGGAATAGCAACTATGGCTACACCTTC.

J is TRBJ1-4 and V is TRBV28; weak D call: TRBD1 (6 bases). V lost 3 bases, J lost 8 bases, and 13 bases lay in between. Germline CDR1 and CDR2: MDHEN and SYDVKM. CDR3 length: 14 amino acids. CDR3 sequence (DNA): TGTGCCAGCAGTTTGGGGGCTTATAGGGAAAAACTGTTTTTT. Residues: CASSLGAYREKLFF.